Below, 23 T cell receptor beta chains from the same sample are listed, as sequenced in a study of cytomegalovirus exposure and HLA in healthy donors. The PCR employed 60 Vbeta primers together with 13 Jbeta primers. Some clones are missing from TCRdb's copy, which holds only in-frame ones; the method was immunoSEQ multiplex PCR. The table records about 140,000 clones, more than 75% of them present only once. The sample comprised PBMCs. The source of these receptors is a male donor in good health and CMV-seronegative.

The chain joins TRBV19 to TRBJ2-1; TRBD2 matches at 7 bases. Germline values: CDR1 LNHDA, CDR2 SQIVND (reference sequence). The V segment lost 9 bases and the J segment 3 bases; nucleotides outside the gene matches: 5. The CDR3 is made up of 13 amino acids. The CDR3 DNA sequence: TGTGCCAGAGGGCTAGCGGACTACAATGAGCAGTTCTTC. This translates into CARGLADYNEQFF.

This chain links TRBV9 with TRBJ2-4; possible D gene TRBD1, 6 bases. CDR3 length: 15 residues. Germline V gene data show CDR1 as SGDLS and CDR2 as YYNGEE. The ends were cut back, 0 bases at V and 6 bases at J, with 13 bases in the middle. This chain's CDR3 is CASSVAPGHINIQYF. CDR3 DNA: TGTGCCAGCAGCGTAGCCCCGGGACATATAAACATTCAGTACTTC.

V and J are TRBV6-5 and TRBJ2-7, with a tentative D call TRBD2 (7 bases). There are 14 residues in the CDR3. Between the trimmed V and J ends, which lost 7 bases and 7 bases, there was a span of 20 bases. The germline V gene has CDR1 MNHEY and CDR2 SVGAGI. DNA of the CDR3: TGTGCCAGCAACCCGATAGGGGGGGCGGGGGAGCAGTACTTC. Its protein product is CASNPIGGAGEQYF.

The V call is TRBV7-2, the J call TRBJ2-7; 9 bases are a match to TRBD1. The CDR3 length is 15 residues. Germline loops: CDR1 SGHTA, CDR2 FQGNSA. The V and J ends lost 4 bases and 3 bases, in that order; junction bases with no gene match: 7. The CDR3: CASSSDRGTHYEQYF. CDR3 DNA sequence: TGTGCCAGCAGCTCCGACAGGGGGACTCACTACGAGCAGTACTTC.

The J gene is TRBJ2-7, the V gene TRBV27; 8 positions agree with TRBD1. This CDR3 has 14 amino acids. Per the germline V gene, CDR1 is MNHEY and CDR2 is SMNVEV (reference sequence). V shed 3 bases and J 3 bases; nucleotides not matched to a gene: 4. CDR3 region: CASSLAGQGYEQYF. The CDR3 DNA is TGTGCCAGCAGTTTGGCTGGACAGGGCTACGAGCAGTACTTC.

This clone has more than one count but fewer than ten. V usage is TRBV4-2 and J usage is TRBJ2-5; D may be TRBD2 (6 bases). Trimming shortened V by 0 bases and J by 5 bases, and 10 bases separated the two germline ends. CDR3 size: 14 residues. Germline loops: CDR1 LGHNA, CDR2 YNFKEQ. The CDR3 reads CASSQDRLAETQYF. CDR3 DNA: TGTGCCAGCAGCCAAGACCGGCTAGCGGAGACCCAGTACTTC.

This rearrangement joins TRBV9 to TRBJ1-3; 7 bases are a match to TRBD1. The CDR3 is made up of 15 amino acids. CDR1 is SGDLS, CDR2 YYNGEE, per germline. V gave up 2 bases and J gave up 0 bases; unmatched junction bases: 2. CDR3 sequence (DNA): TGTGCCAGCAGCGTTACAGGGGACTCTGGAAACACCATATATTTT. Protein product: CASSVTGDSGNTIYF.

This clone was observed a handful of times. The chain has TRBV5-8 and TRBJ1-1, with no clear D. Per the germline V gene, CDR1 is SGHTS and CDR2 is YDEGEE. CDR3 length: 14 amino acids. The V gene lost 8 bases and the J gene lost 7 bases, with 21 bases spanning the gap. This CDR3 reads CASSNPGWVLEAFF. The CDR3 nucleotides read TGTGCCAGTTCCAATCCCGGGTGGGTTCTTGAAGCTTTCTTT. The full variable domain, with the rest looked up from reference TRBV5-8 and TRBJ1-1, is EAGVTQSPTHLIKTRGQQATLRCSPISGHTSVYWYQQALGLGLQFLLWYDEGEERNRGNFPPRFSGRQFPNYSSELNVNALELEDSALYLCASSNPGWVLEAFFGQGTRLTVV.

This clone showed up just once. CDR3 loop: CASSLKEFGNTIYF. The CDR3 DNA is TGTGCCAGCAGCCTAAAGGAGTTCGGAAACACCATATATTTT. The chain has TRBV11-2 and TRBJ1-3; no reliable D call. This CDR3 region has 14 residues. Trimming left V 5 bases short and J 4 bases short, with 12 bases between. In germline, CDR1 is SGHAT, CDR2 FQNNGV.

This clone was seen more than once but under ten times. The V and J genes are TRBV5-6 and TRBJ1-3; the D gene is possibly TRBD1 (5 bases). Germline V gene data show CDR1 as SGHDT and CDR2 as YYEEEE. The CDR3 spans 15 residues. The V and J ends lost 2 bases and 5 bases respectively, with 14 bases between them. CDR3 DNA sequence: TGTGCCAGCAGCTTCATCCAGGGCAGAAGAAACACCATATATTTT. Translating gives CASSFIQGRRNTIYF.

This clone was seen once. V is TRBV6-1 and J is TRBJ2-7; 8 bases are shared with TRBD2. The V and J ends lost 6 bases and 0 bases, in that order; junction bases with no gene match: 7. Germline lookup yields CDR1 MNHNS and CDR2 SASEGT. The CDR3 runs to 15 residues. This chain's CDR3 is CASSGGVTPSYEQYF. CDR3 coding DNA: TGTGCCAGCAGCGGGGGGGTCACACCCTCCTACGAGCAGTACTTC.

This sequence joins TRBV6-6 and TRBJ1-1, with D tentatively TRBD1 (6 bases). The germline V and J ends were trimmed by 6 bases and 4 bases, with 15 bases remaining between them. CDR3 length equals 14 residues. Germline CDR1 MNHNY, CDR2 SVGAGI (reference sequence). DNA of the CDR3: TGTGCCAGCAGCCCCACACAGGGCGCCACTGAAGCTTTCTTT. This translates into CASSPTQGATEAFF.

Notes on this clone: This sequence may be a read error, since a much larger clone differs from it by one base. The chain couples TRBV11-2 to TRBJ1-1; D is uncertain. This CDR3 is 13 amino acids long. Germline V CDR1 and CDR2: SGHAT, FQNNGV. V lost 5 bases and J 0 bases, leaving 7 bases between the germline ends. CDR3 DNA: TGTGCCAGCAGCGTCGGGGTGAACACTGAAGCTTTCTTT. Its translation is CASSVGVNTEAFF.

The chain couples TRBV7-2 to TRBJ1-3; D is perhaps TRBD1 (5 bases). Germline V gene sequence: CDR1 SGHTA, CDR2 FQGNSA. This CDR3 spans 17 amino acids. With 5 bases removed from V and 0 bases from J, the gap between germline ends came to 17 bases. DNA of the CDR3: TGTGCCAGCAGCACCCGACAGCTAATTTACTCTGGAAACACCATATATTTT. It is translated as CASSTRQLIYSGNTIYF.

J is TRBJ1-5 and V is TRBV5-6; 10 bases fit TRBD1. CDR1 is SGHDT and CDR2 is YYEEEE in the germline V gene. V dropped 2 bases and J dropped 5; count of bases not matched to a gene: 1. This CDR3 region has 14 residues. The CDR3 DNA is TGTGCCAGCAGCTTCGGGACAGGGGATCAGCCCCAGCATTTT. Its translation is CASSFGTGDQPQHF. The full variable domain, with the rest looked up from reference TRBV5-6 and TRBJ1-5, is DAGVTQSPTHLIKTRGQQVTLRCSPKSGHDTVSWYQQALGQGPQFIFQYYEEEERQRGNFPDRFSGHQFPNYSSELNVNALLLGDSALYLCASSFGTGDQPQHFGDGTRLSIL.

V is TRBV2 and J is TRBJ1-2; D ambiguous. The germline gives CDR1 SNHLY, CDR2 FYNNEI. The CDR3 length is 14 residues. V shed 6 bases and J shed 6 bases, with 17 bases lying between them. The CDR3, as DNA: TGTGCCAGCAGCGATGGACGGAGAGGGCATGGCTACACCTTC. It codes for CASSDGRRGHGYTF. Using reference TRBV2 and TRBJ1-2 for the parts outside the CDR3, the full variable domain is EPEVTQTPSHQVTQMGQEVILRCVPISNHLYFYWYRQILGQKVEFLVSFYNNEISEKSEIFDDQFSVERPDGSNFTLKIRSTKLEDSAMYFCASSDGRRGHGYTFGSGTRLTVV.

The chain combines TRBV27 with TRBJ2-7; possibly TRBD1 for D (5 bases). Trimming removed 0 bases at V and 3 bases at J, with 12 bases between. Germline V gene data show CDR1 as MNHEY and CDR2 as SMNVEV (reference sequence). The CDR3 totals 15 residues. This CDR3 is CASSLSPTEFYEQYF. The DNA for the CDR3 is TGTGCCAGCAGTTTATCCCCGACAGAATTCTACGAGCAGTACTTC.

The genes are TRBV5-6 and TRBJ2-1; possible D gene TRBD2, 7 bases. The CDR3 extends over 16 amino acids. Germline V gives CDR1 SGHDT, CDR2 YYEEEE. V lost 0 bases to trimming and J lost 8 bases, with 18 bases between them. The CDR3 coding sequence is TGTGCCAGCAGCTTGGATAAGGGGGGGTTGGGCGATGAGCAGTTCTTC. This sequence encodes CASSLDKGGLGDEQFF.

The CDR3 DNA reads as TGTGCCAGCAGCGCGGGGGATACCGAAGAGACCCAGTACTTC. Its protein product is CASSAGDTEETQYF. The genes are TRBV9 and TRBJ2-5; D is perhaps TRBD2 (6 bases). V lost 3 bases and J 3 bases, leaving 12 bases between the germline ends. Germline V CDR1 and CDR2: SGDLS, YYNGEE. CDR3 length: 14 residues.

Here the CDR3 reads CALGYLQGDTQYF. CDR3 coding DNA: TGTGCTTTGGGGTACCTTCAGGGAGATACGCAGTATTTT. This chain links TRBV30 with TRBJ2-3, with D tentatively TRBD1 (5 bases). CDR1 and CDR2 (germline): GTSNPN, SVGIG (reference sequence). CDR3 length: 13 amino acids. Filled out from reference TRBV30 and TRBJ2-3, the complete variable domain reads SQTIHQWPATLVQPVGSPLSLECTVEGTSNPNLYWYRQAAGRGLQLLFYSVGIGQISSEVPQNLSASRPQDRQFILSSKKLLLSDSGFYLCALGYLQGDTQYFGPGTRLTVL.

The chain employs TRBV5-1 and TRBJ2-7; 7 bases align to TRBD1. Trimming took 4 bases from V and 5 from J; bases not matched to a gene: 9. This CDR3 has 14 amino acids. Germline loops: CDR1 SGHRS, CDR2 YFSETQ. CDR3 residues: CASSLQTGNNEQYF. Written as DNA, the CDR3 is TGCGCCAGCAGCCTACAGACAGGGAACAACGAGCAGTACTTC.

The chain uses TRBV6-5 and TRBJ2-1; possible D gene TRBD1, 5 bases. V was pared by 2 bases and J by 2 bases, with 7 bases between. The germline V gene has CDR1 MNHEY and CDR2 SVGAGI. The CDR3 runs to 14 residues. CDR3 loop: CASSYRGTYNEQFF. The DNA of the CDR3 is TGTGCCAGCAGTTACAGGGGTACCTACAATGAGCAGTTCTTC.

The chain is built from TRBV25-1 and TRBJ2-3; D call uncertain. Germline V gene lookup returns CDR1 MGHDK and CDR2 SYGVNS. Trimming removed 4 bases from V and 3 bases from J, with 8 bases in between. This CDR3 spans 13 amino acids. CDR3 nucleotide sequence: TGTGCCAGCAGTGTGGTCCAGACAGATACGCAGTATTTT. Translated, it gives CASSVVQTDTQYF. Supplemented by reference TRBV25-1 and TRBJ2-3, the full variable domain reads EADIYQTPRYLVIGTGKKITLECSQTMGHDKMYWYQQDPGMELHLIHYSYGVNSTEKGDLSSESTVSRIRTEHFPLTLESARPSHTSQYLCASSVVQTDTQYFGPGTRLTVL.